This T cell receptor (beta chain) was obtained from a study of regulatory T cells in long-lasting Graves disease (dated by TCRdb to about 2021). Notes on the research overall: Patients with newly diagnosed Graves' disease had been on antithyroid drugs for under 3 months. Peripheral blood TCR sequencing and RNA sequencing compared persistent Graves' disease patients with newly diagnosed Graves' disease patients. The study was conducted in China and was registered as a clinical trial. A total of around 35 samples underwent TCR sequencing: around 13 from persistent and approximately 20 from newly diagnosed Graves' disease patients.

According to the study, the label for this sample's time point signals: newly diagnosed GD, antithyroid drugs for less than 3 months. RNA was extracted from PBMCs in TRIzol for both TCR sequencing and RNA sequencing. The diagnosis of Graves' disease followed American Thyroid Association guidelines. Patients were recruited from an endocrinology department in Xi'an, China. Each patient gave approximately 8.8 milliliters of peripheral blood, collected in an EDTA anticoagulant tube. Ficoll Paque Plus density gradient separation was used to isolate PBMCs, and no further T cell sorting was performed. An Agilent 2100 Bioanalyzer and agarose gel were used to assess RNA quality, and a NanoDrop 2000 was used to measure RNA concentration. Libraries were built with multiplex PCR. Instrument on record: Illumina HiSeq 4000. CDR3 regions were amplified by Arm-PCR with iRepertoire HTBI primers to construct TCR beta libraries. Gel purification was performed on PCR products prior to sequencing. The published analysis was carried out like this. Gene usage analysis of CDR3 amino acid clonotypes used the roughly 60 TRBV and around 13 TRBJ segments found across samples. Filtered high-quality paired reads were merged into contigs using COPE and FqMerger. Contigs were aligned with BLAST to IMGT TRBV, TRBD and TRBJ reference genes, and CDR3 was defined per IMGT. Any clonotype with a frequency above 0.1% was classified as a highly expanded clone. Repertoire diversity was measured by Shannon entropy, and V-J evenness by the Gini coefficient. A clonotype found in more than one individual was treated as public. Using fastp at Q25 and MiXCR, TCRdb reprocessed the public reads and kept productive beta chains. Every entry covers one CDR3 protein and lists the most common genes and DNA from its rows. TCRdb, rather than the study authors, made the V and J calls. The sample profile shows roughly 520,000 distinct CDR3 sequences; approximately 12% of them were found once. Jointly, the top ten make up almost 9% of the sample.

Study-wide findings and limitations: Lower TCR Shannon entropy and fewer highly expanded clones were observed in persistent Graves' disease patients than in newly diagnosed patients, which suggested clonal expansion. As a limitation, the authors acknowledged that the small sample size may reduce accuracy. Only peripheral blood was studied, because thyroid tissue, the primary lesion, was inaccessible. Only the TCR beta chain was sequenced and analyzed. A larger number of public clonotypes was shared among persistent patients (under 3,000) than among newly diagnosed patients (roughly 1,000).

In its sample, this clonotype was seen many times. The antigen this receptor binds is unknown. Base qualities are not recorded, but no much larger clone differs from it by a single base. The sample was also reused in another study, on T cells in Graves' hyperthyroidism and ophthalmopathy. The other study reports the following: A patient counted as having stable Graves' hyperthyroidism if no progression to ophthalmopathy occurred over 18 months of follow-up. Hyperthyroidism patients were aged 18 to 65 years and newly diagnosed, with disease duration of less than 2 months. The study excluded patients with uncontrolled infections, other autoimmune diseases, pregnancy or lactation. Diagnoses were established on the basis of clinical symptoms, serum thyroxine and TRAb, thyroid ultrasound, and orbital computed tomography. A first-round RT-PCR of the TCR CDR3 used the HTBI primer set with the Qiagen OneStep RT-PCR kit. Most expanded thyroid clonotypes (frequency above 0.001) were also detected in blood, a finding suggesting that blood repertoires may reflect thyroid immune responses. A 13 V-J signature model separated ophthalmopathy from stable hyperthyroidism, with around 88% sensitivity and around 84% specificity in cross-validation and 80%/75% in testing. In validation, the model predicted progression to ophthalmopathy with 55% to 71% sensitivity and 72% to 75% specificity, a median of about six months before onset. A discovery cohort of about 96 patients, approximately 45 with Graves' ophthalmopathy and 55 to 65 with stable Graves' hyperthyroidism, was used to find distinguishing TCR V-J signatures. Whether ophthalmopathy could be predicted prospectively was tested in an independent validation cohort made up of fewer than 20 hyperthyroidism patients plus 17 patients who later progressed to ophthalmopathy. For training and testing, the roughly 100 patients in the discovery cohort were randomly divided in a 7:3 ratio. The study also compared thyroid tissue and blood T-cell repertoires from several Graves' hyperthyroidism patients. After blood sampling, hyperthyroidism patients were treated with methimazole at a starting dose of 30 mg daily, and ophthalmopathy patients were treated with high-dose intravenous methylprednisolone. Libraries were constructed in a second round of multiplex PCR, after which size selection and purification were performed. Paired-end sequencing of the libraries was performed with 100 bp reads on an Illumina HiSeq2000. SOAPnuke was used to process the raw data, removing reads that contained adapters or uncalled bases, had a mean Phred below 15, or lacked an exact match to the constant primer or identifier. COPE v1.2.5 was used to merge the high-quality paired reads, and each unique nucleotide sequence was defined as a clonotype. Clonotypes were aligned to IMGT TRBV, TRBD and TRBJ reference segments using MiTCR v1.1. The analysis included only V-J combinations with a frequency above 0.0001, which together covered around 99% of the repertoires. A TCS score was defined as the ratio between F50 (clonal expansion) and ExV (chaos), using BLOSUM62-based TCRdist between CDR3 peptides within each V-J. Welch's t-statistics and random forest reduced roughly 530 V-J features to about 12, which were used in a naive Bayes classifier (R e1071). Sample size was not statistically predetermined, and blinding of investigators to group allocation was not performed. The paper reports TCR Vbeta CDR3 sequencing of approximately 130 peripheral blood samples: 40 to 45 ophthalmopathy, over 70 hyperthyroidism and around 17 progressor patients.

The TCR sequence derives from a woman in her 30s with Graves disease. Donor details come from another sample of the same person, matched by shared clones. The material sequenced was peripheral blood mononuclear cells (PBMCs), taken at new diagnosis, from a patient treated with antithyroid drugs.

The CDR3 protein: CASSLGRRGMNTEAFF. The DNA sequence reads TGTGCCAGCAGTTTGGGACGGCGCGGTATGAACACTGAAGCTTTCTTT. The chain employs TRBV12-3 or TRBV12-4 and TRBJ1-1; the D segment could be TRBD1, given 5 matching bases. The junction carries 14 bases between V and J, which are trimmed by 3 bases and 0 bases respectively. The CDR3 covers 16 residues, taking in both the cysteine and the phenylalanine. The kept DNA is CDR3 alone, 48 bases in frame from the first base.